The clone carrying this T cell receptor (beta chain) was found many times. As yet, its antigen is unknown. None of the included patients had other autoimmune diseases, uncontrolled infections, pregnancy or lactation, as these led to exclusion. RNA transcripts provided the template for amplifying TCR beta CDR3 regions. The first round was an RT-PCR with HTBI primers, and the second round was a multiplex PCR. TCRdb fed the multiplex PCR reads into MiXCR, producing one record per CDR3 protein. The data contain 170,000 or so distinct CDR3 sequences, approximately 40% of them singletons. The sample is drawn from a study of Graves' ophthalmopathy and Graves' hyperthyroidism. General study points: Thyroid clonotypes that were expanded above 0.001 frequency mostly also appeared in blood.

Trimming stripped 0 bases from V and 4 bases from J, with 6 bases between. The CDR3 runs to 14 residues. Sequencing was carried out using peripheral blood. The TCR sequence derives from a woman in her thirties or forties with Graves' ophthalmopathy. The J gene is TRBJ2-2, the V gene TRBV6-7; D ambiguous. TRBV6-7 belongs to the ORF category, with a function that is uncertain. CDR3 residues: CASSYSKATGELFF. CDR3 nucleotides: TGTGCCAGCAGTTACTCGAAGGCCACCGGGGAGCTGTTTTTT.